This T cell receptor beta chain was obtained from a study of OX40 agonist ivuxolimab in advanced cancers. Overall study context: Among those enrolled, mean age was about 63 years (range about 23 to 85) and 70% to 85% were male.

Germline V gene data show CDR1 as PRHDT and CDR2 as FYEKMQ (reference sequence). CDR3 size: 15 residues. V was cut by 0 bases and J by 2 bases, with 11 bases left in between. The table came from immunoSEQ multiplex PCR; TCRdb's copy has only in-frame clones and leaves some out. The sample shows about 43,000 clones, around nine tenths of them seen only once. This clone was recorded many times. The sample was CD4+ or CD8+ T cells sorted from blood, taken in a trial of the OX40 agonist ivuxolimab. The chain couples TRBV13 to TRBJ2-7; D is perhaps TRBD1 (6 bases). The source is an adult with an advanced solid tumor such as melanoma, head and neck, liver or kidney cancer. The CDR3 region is CASSLGLRTAYEQYF. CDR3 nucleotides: TGTGCCAGCAGCTTAGGCCTTAGGACAGCCTACGAGCAGTACTTC.